Sequencing of this T cell receptor (beta chain) was carried out in a study of blood T cell repertoires in COVID-19 (dated by TCRdb to 2020 to 2021). About the study as a whole: Collaborator samples came from the United States, Italy and Spain and covered acute and convalescent phases of COVID-19. The prospective study material was composed of cDNA or gDNA derived from T cells, B-cell-depleted T cells, or PBMCs. The dataset comprised deeply sampled blood TCRbeta repertoires from subjects exposed to, actively infected with, or recovered from COVID-19. The repertoires were released in a freely available public database intended as a resource for research on the immune response to SARS-CoV-2. The samples were drawn from the first 160 participants of the ongoing ImmuneRACE study and from more than 1,000 subjects provided by 6 global collaborators. Sample metadata almost always included a de-identified subject ID, COVID-19 status, age in years and sex. Where available, HLA class I and class II types were obtained from metadata supplied by the sample provider rather than from assay-based typing. The study at large found these results: The amount of clinical and demographic metadata varied by source and participant and was provided uncurated.

Points on this clone: No antigen is known for it. Per-nucleotide qualities are absent, and no much larger clonotype sits a single base away.

Another Seattle source contributed samples from volunteer blood donors who had recovered from COVID-19. Each collaborating institution followed its own protocols to collect whole blood in K2EDTA tubes. For TCRbeta analysis, collaborator samples were shipped as frozen whole blood, as isolated PBMCs, or as DNA extracted from either sample type. The immunoSEQ Assay, a bias-controlled multiplex PCR, was used to amplify TCRbeta CDR3 regions from genomic DNA. On the study's bioinformatics: The number of nucleated cells in each sample was estimated from the amplification of reference gene primers within the assay. To quantify the absolute abundance of each unique TCRbeta CDR3 rearrangement, sequence reads were collapsed and filtered. Productive Simpson clonality was computed per sample as the square root of Simpson's diversity index over productive rearrangements. This immuneACCESS table, as held by TCRdb, lists in-frame sequences with V and J called but not all clones. Of the missing ones, under half trace to an unresolved V gene in checked studies; the others have no known cause. V and J calls and clone size are those listed in that table; D and trimming were worked out from the DNA. A total of about 220,000 clones appear in this sample, about 90% of them only once. The ten largest clones take up over 3% of the sample.

Sample: peripheral blood. The receptor's source is a woman in her 30s who had recovered from COVID-19.

In nucleotides, the sequence is TGTGCCAGCGAAAGACAGGGACAGACCCAGTACTTC. Its amino acids are CASERQGQTQYF. Here the chain combines TRBV2 and TRBJ2-5, with TRBD1 identical over 7 junction bases. V ends up 8 bases short and J 6 bases short, with an unmatched junction base count of 6. The CDR3 goes from the cysteine to the phenylalanine over 12 residues. Solely the CDR3 DNA is kept, with 36 bases framed from the first base. In the germline V gene, CDR1 corresponds to SNHLY and CDR2 to FYNNEI.